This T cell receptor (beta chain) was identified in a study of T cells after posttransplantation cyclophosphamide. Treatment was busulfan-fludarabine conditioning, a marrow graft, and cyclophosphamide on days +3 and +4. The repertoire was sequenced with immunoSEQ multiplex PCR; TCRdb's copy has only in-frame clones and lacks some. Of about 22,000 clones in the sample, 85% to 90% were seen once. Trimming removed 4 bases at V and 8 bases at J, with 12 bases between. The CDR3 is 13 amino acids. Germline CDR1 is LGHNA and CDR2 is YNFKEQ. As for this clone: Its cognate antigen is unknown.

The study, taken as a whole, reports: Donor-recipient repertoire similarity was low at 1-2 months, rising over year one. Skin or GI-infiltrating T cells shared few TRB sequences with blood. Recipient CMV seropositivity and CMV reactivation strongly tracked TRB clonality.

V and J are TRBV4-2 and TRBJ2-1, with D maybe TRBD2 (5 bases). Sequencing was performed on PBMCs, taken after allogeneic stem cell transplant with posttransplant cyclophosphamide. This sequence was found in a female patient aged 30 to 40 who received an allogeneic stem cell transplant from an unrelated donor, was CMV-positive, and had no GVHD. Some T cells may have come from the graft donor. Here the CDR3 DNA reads TGTGCCAGCAGCCCCGCTGAGGGCTATGAGCAGTTCTTC. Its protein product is CASSPAEGYEQFF.